This TCR beta chain was identified in a study of blood T cell repertoires in COVID-19. Study-level background: Collection of acute and convalescent COVID-19 samples took place in the United States, Italy and Spain.

The cohort comprised adults aged 18 to 89 years residing in about two dozen US areas. Data came from immunoSEQ multiplex PCR; TCRdb stores just in-frame clones and leaves some out. The table has about 300,000 clones, 86% seen once. The receptor comes from a woman aged 18 to 35 who had recovered from COVID-19. The sequenced sample consisted of PBMCs or T cells enriched from blood (not recorded which).

CDR3 in DNA: TGTGCCAGCAGCTTAGCGGAAGCGGGGGGCACAGATACGCAGTATTTT. This translates into CASSLAEAGGTDTQYF. The chain recombines TRBV7-6 with TRBJ2-3; 8 nucleotides match TRBD2. Germline V CDR1 and CDR2: SGHVS, FNYEAQ. J gave up 1 base and V 0 bases, and 3 bases lay outside the gene matches. This CDR3 contains 16 residues.